This TCR beta chain was captured by sequencing in a study of blood T cell repertoires in COVID-19. Turning to the study itself: The origin of the acute and convalescent COVID-19 samples was the United States, Italy and Spain.

Authors' analysis steps: Amplification of reference gene primers was used by the study to estimate nucleated cell counts. Some clones are missing from TCRdb's copy, which holds only in-frame ones; the method was immunoSEQ multiplex PCR. The D gene and trimming were derived from the DNA, and the V and J assignments and clone size from that table. Of 65,000 to 75,000 clones listed, approximately 80% were seen once; the top ten hold around 10%. As to this clone: This same CDR3 is encoded by further DNA sequences in the sample.

This receptor was identified in a woman older than 75 with acute or convalescent COVID-19. Specimen: peripheral blood.

The CDR3: CASSLGQGDYGYTF. CDR3 nucleotide sequence: TGTGCCAGCAGCTTAGGCCAGGGGGACTATGGCTACACCTTC. The chain links TRBV7-9 to TRBJ1-2; 7 bases are shared with TRBD1. CDR1 is SEHNR, CDR2 FQNEAQ, per germline (reference sequence). The CDR3 consists of 14 residues. Trimming removed 1 base from V and 3 bases from J; junction bases left unmatched: 2.